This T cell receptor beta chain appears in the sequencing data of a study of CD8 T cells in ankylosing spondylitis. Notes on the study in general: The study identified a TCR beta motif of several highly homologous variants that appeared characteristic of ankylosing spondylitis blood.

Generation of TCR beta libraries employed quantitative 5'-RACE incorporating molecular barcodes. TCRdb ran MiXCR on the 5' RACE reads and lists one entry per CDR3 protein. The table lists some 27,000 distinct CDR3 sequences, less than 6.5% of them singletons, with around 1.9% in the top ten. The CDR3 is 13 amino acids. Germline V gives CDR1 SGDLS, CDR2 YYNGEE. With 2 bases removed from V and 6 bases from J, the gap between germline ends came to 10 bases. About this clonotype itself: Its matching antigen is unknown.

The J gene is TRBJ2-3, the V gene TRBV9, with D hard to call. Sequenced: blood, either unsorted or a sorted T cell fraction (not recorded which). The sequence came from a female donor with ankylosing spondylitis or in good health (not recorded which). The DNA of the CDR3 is TGTGCCAGCAGCGTCCGTTTCAAGGATACGCAGTATTTT. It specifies CASSVRFKDTQYF.